This T cell receptor (beta chain) was identified during a study of T cell responses to AZD1222 COVID-19 vaccine. The wider study: Researchers grouped second doses given at about 4 or about 12 weeks into one pool. General observations from the study: CD4 TCRs covered the whole spike, strongest at regions 160-218 and 743-854. It was only after the peak T cell response that any repertoires were sampled.

Only one count was recorded for this clone. Its antigen is not known. From germline, CDR1 is LGHNA and CDR2 YNFKEQ. V shed 4 bases, J shed 3 bases, and the junction held 7 bases outside the gene matches. There are 15 residues in the CDR3. The method was immunoSEQ multiplex PCR; TCRdb's version includes in-frame clones alone and lacks a portion of them. Of roughly 50,000 clones in the sample, around 89% were seen once. The rearrangement uses TRBV4-2 and TRBJ2-7, with 9 positions matching TRBD1. The input for sequencing was peripheral blood, taken on day 0 of AZD1222 vaccination. This receptor was identified in an adult in good health. CDR3 nucleotides: TGTGCCAGCAGCCGCGGACAGGGGTCGAACTACGAGCAGTACTTC. Translated, it gives CASSRGQGSNYEQYF.